A single TCR beta chain is shown here with its context. In the original workflow: Researchers report that nucleated cell counts were estimated from reference gene primer amplification. Assay used: immunoSEQ multiplex PCR; TCRdb lists only in-frame clones, some missing. V and J calls and clone size are those listed in that table; D and trimming were worked out from the DNA. The table records roughly 200,000 clones, around nine tenths of them present only once. This sample was included in a study of blood T cell repertoires in COVID-19. Study background: Acute and convalescent COVID-19 specimens originated in the United States, Italy and Spain. T cells, B-cell-depleted T cells, or PBMCs provided the cDNA or gDNA that served as material.

CDR1 is SGDLS and CDR2 is YYNGEE in the germline V gene. V was clipped by 2 bases and J by 4 bases; unmatched bases: 1. This CDR3 has 14 residues. The sample comprised peripheral blood. The TCR comes from a man aged 55 to 70 with acute or convalescent COVID-19. The chain recombines TRBV9 with TRBJ1-5; 9 nucleotides align to TRBD1. The chain's CDR3 is CASSVGTGNQPQHF. The CDR3 DNA sequence: TGTGCCAGCAGCGTCGGGACAGGGAATCAGCCCCAGCATTTT.